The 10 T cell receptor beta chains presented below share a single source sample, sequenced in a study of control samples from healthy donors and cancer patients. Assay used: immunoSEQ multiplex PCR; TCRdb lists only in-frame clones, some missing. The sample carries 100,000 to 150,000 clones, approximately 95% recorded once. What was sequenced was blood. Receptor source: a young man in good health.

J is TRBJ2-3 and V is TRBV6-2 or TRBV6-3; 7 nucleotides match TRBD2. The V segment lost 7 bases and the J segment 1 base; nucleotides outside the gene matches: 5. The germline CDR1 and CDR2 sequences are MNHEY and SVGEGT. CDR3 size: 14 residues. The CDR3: CASTPAGGTDTQYF. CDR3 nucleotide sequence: TGTGCCAGCACCCCCGCGGGGGGCACAGATACGCAGTATTTT.

CDR3 sequence reads: CASSAPSRGGYTF. The CDR3 nucleotides are TGTGCCAGCAGTGCTCCGTCTCGGGGGGGCTACACCTTC. This chain connects TRBV6-2 or TRBV6-3 to TRBJ1-2; D might be TRBD1 (5 bases). The germline gives CDR1 MNHEY, CDR2 SVGEGT. CDR3 length equals 13 residues. V lost 5 bases, J lost 8 bases, and 15 bases lay in between.

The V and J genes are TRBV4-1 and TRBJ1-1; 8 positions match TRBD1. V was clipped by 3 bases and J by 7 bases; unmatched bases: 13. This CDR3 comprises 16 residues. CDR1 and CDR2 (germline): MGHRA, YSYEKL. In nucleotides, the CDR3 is TGCGCCAGCAGCCAGACTTCCGGGACAGGCCTACTTGAAGCTTTCTTT. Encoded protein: CASSQTSGTGLLEAFF.

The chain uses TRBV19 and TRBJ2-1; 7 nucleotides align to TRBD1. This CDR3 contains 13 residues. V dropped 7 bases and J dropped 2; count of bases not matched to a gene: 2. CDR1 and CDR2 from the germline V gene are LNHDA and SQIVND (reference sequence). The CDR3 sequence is CASNQGAYNEQFF. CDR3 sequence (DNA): TGTGCCAGTAACCAGGGGGCCTACAATGAGCAGTTCTTC.

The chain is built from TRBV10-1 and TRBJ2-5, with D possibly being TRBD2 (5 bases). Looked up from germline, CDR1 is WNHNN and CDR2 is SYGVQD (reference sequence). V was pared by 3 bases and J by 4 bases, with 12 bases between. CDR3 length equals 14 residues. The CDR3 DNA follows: TGCGCCAGCAGTGAATCCCGGGATCGAGAGACCCAGTACTTC. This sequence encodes CASSESRDRETQYF.

The CDR3 loop reads CASSWTGGTGELFF. CDR3 in DNA: TGTGCCAGCAGCTGGACAGGGGGCACCGGGGAGCTGTTTTTT. The chain has TRBV5-8 and TRBJ2-2; TRBD1 agrees at 10 bases. There are 14 residues in the CDR3. The germline CDR1 and CDR2 sequences are SGHTS and YDEGEE. V shed 3 bases and J 4 bases; nucleotides not matched to a gene: 0.

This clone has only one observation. The CDR3 DNA is TGTGCCAGCAGCGTAGCCAGCAATCAGCCCCAGCATTTT. Translated, it gives CASSVASNQPQHF. The rearrangement uses TRBV9 and TRBJ1-5; no firm D call. The germline V gene encodes CDR1 SGDLS and CDR2 YYNGEE. V dropped 0 bases and J dropped 1 base, with 2 bases sitting between them. The CDR3 length is 13 residues.

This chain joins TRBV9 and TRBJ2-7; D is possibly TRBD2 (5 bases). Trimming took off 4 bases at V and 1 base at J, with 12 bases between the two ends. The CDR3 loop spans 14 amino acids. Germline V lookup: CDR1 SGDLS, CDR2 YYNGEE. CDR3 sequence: CASSLAGVSYEQYF. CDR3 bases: TGTGCCAGCAGCCTAGCCGGGGTTTCCTACGAGCAGTACTTC. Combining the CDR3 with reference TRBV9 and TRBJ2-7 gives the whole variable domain DSGVTQTPKHLITATGQRVTLRCSPRSGDLSVYWYQQSLDQGLQFLIQYYNGEERAKGNILERFSAQQFPDLHSELNLSSLELGDSALYFCASSLAGVSYEQYFGPGTRLTVT.

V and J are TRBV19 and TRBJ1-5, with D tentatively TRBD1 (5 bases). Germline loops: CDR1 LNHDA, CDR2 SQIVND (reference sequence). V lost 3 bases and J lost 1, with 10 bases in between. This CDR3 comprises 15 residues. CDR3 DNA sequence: TGTGCCAGTAGTATCGGCGGGGCCAGCAATCAGCCCCAGCATTTT. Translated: CASSIGGASNQPQHF.

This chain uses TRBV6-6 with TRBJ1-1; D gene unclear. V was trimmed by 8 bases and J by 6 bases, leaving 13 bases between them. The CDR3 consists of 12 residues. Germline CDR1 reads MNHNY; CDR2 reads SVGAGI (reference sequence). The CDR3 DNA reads TGTGCCAGCGGCCCCGCCGGGGCTGAAGCTTTCTTT. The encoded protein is CASGPAGAEAFF.